A single sample is the source of the 9 T cell receptor beta chains below, sequenced in a study of radiotherapy plus CTLA-4 blockade in lung cancer. Libraries were prepared by immunoSEQ multiplex PCR; TCRdb keeps only in-frame clonotypes and omits some of them. The repertoire holds tens of thousands of clones, with around 90% as singletons. Sequenced material: peripheral blood, taken from a patient treated with radiotherapy plus ipilimumab. The receptor source for this set is a human donor with non-small cell lung cancer who had stable disease on radiotherapy plus ipilimumab.

The chain has TRBV5-5 and TRBJ1-5, with D perhaps TRBD1 (6 bases). V lost 4 bases and J lost 5, with 13 bases in between. The CDR3 has 14 residues. The germline CDR1 and CDR2 sequences are SGHKS and YYEKEE (reference sequence). In DNA form, the CDR3 reads TGTGCCAGCAGCATACGGGACACCTATCAGCCCCAGCATTTT. Protein: CASSIRDTYQPQHF. Complete variable domain (other parts from reference TRBV5-5 and TRBJ1-5): DAGVTQSPTHLIKTRGQQVTLRCSPISGHKSVSWYQQVLGQGPQFIFQYYEKEERGRGNFPDRFSARQFPNYSSELNVNALLLGDSALYLCASSIRDTYQPQHFGDGTRLSIL.

The rearrangement links TRBV15 to TRBJ1-1; 10 nucleotides agree with TRBD1. Germline V gives CDR1 LNHNV, CDR2 YYDKDF (reference sequence). Trimming took 2 bases from V and 2 from J; bases not matched to a gene: 5. The CDR3 extends over 16 amino acids. This chain's CDR3 is CATSRPGTGVNTEAFF. Here the CDR3 DNA reads TGTGCCACCAGCAGACCCGGGACAGGGGTTAACACTGAAGCTTTCTTT.

The chain couples TRBV6-6 to TRBJ1-6, with D tentatively TRBD1 (5 bases). The CDR3 runs to 14 residues. Germline CDR1 and CDR2: MNHNY and SVGAGI (reference sequence). The ends were cut back, 8 bases at V and 7 bases at J, with 15 bases in the middle. The CDR3 spells CASRPVGPNSPLHF. CDR3 DNA sequence: TGTGCCAGCCGCCCGGTGGGGCCCAATTCACCCCTCCACTTT.

V and J are TRBV4-2 and TRBJ2-1, with a weak D call TRBD2 (5 bases). The germline CDR1 and CDR2 sequences are LGHNA and YNFKEQ. The V end was cut by 3 bases, the J end by 7 bases, with 13 bases between. This CDR3 has 14 amino acids. The CDR3 is CASSHLSPGNEQFF. The CDR3 nucleotides read TGTGCCAGCAGCCATCTCTCACCGGGGAATGAGCAGTTCTTC.

This chain connects TRBV7-9 to TRBJ2-3; 8 bases fit TRBD2. Losses at the gene ends were 8 bases for V and 2 bases for J; bases not matched to a gene: 9. Germline values: CDR1 SEHNR, CDR2 FQNEAQ (reference sequence). The CDR3 is 15 residues long. For the CDR3, the DNA is TGTGCCAGCGGGGCTAGCGGGCCTCACACAGATACGCAGTATTTT. This gives the protein CASGASGPHTDTQYF.

The chain carries TRBV6-1 and TRBJ2-1; D is perhaps TRBD2 (5 bases). This CDR3 spans 15 amino acids. Germline CDR1 is MNHNS and CDR2 is SASEGT. Trimming removed 6 bases at V and 0 bases at J, with 12 bases between. The CDR3 nucleotides read TGTGCCAGCAGAATAGCGTTTAGCTCCTACAATGAGCAGTTCTTC. Translated: CASRIAFSSYNEQFF.

The chain has TRBV28 and TRBJ1-5, with TRBD1 matching over 8 bases. Trimming removed 6 bases from V and 4 bases from J; junction bases left unmatched: 14. CDR1 is MDHEN, CDR2 SYDVKM, per germline. This CDR3 contains 17 residues. CDR3 in amino acids: CASRELRTGRLNQPQHF. In nucleotides, the CDR3 is TGTGCCAGCAGGGAATTGCGGACAGGGAGGTTGAATCAGCCCCAGCATTTT.

This clone was counted a single time. This sequence joins TRBV29-1 and TRBJ2-4; 7 nucleotides match TRBD2. The CDR3 loop spans 14 amino acids. V was pared by 5 bases and J by 8 bases, with 12 bases of the junction left unmatched. Per germline, CDR1 SQVTM and CDR2 ANQGSEA. The CDR3, as DNA: TGCAGCGTTCTAGTCCCCATGGGAGGGGACATTCAGTACTTC. This codes for CSVLVPMGGDIQYF.

The chain has TRBV30 and TRBJ2-5; 10 nucleotides agree with TRBD1. Trimming at V came to 1 base and at J to 3 bases, leaving 5 bases not matched to a gene. Germline-derived CDR1 and CDR2 are GTSNPN and SVGIG (reference sequence). The CDR3 length is 15 residues. CDR3 residues: CAWSGSGTGEETQYF. The DNA of the CDR3 is TGTGCCTGGAGTGGCTCCGGGACAGGGGAAGAGACCCAGTACTTC.